The rows below give T cell receptor beta chains drawn from one sample of a study of T cell responses to AZD1222 COVID-19 vaccine. Clones were read by immunoSEQ multiplex PCR, and TCRdb kept only the in-frame ones, dropping some. The repertoire holds 130,000 to 150,000 clones, with approximately 90% as singletons. The sequencing here drew on peripheral blood, taken on day 0 of AZD1222 vaccination. Source of these receptors: an adult in good health. CDR3s include the opening cysteine and the closing phenylalanine or tryptophan. Fields, in order: J gene, V gene, clone size, D gene, CDR3 length, CDR3 DNA, CDR3 protein. A D gene is named only where the DNA matches it firmly. Rows give clone size only sometimes, using once, few, many, or a class for an expanded clone.

j_gene: TRBJ1-4
v_gene: TRBV4-2
abundance: .
d_gene: TRBD1
len: 16
CDR3nt: TGTGCCAGCAGCCAAGCGACAGGGAGGGAAAAAGAAAAACTGTTTTTT
CDR3aa: CASSQATGREKEKLFF

j_gene: TRBJ2-7
v_gene: TRBV2
abundance: .
d_gene: .
len: 17
CDR3nt: TGTGCCAGCAGCCCAGACAGGCCGGTTGGGCAATCCTACGAGCAGTACTTC
CDR3aa: CASSPDRPVGQSYEQYF

j_gene: TRBJ1-6
v_gene: TRBV27
abundance: .
d_gene: .
len: 14
CDR3nt: TGTGCCAGCAGTTCCGGGACGGTGGGTTCACCCCTCCACTTT
CDR3aa: CASSSGTVGSPLHF

j_gene: TRBJ2-7
v_gene: TRBV5-6
abundance: .
d_gene: .
len: 14
CDR3nt: TGTGCCAGCAGCTCAAATGTGGGGGGATACGAGCAGTACTTC
CDR3aa: CASSSNVGGYEQYF

j_gene: TRBJ1-3
v_gene: TRBV3-1/TRBV3-2
abundance: once
d_gene: .
len: 14
CDR3nt: TGTGCCAGCAGCCAAGCTACGGGCGGAAACACCATATATTTT
CDR3aa: CASSQATGGNTIYF

j_gene: TRBJ2-2
v_gene: TRBV7-2
abundance: .
d_gene: TRBD2
len: 15
CDR3nt: TGTGCCAGCAGCTGGACTAGCGGGAGCACCGGGGAGCTGTTTTTT
CDR3aa: CASSWTSGSTGELFF

j_gene: TRBJ1-2
v_gene: TRBV7-2
abundance: .
d_gene: .
len: 12
CDR3nt: TGTGCCAGCAGCTTACAGGGATACGGCTACACCTTC
CDR3aa: CASSLQGYGYTF

j_gene: TRBJ1-1
v_gene: TRBV5-5
abundance: .
d_gene: TRBD1
len: 17
CDR3nt: TGTGCCAGCAGCCTGCAGGGGGGCGGCGGAGTGGCCACTGAAGCTTTCTTT
CDR3aa: CASSLQGGGGVATEAFF

j_gene: TRBJ2-7
v_gene: TRBV11-2
abundance: .
d_gene: TRBD2
len: 16
CDR3nt: TGTGCCAGCAGCCTCAGACTAGCGGGGTTATCCTACGAGCAGTACTTC
CDR3aa: CASSLRLAGLSYEQYF

j_gene: TRBJ2-1
v_gene: TRBV9
abundance: .
d_gene: TRBD2
len: 18
CDR3nt: TGTGCCAGCAGCGTAGCTGCGGCTAGCGGGAGTATATACAATGAGCAGTTCTTC
CDR3aa: CASSVAAASGSIYNEQFF

j_gene: TRBJ2-1
v_gene: TRBV7-2
abundance: once
d_gene: TRBD2
len: 16
CDR3nt: TGTGCCAGCTCCGAGACTAGCGGGAGGTCCTACAATGAGCAGTTCTTC
CDR3aa: CASSETSGRSYNEQFF

j_gene: TRBJ1-5
v_gene: TRBV6-5
abundance: few
d_gene: .
len: 14
CDR3nt: TGTGCCAGCAGTCCCAGGGGTCACAATCAGCCCCAGCATTTT
CDR3aa: CASSPRGHNQPQHF

j_gene: TRBJ1-2
v_gene: TRBV5-1
abundance: .
d_gene: .
len: 15
CDR3nt: TGCGCCAGCAGCTTGGGACAGGAAGGGGGCTATGGCTACACCTTC
CDR3aa: CASSLGQEGGYGYTF

j_gene: TRBJ2-3
v_gene: TRBV5-4
abundance: few
d_gene: .
len: 17
CDR3nt: TGTGCCAGCAGCTTGGAGGGCAGGATATCTAGCACAGATACGCAGTATTTT
CDR3aa: CASSLEGRISSTDTQYF

j_gene: TRBJ2-5
v_gene: TRBV11-2
abundance: .
d_gene: .
len: 14
CDR3nt: TGTGCCAGCAGCTTAGCGGGAGTAAAAGAGACCCAGTACTTC
CDR3aa: CASSLAGVKETQYF

j_gene: TRBJ2-1
v_gene: TRBV28
abundance: .
d_gene: .
len: 11
CDR3nt: TGTGCCAGCAGTATCCTAGCGGAGCAGTTCTTC
CDR3aa: CASSILAEQFF

j_gene: TRBJ1-3
v_gene: TRBV9
abundance: .
d_gene: TRBD1
len: 15
CDR3nt: TGTGCCAGCAGCTACCGGACAGGGGGCTCGGACACCATATATTTT
CDR3aa: CASSYRTGGSDTIYF

j_gene: TRBJ1-5
v_gene: TRBV27
abundance: .
d_gene: .
len: 15
CDR3nt: TGTGCCAGCAGACCAGTCGACAATGTCAATCAGCCCCAGCATTTT
CDR3aa: CASRPVDNVNQPQHF

j_gene: TRBJ2-3
v_gene: TRBV6-4
abundance: .
d_gene: TRBD2
len: 17
CDR3nt: TGTGCCAGCAGTAAAAGGACTAGCGGGAGGGCCATAGATACGCAGTATTTT
CDR3aa: CASSKRTSGRAIDTQYF

j_gene: TRBJ1-1
v_gene: TRBV18
abundance: .
d_gene: .
len: 14
CDR3nt: TGTGCCAGCTCACCATCCGCGTCAATTTCTGAAGCTTTCTTT
CDR3aa: CASSPSASISEAFF

j_gene: TRBJ1-3
v_gene: TRBV3-1/TRBV3-2
abundance: .
d_gene: .
len: 12
CDR3nt: TGTGCCAGCAGCCTAAATGGAAACACCATATATTTT
CDR3aa: CASSLNGNTIYF

j_gene: TRBJ1-6
v_gene: TRBV7-2
abundance: .
d_gene: .
len: 14
CDR3nt: TGTGCCAGCAGCTCCCAGGCCTTCAATTCACCCCTCCACTTT
CDR3aa: CASSSQAFNSPLHF

j_gene: TRBJ2-7
v_gene: TRBV28
abundance: .
d_gene: .
len: 10
CDR3nt: TGTGCCAGCAGCCAGAGAGAGCAGTACTTC
CDR3aa: CASSQREQYF

j_gene: TRBJ1-4
v_gene: TRBV5-1
abundance: .
d_gene: .
len: 15
CDR3nt: TGCGCCAGCAGCGCAACAGGACAACTTAATGAAAAACTGTTTTTT
CDR3aa: CASSATGQLNEKLFF

j_gene: TRBJ2-3
v_gene: TRBV9
abundance: .
d_gene: .
len: 15
CDR3nt: TGTGCCAGCAGCGTAGTTGGCAGTTACACAGATACGCAGTATTTT
CDR3aa: CASSVVGSYTDTQYF

j_gene: TRBJ1-2
v_gene: TRBV28
abundance: .
d_gene: .
len: 13
CDR3nt: TGTGCCAGCAGCATCCGGGCCCCTTTTGGCTACACCTTC
CDR3aa: CASSIRAPFGYTF

j_gene: TRBJ2-5
v_gene: TRBV9
abundance: .
d_gene: .
len: 13
CDR3nt: TGTGCCAGCAGCGCGGGAGCCCAAGAGACCCAGTACTTC
CDR3aa: CASSAGAQETQYF

j_gene: TRBJ1-1
v_gene: TRBV20-1
abundance: .
d_gene: .
len: 11
CDR3nt: TGCAGTGCTAGTGGAGGAACTGAAGCTTTCTTT
CDR3aa: CSASGGTEAFF

j_gene: TRBJ2-7
v_gene: TRBV27
abundance: .
d_gene: .
len: 13
CDR3nt: TGTGCCAGCAGAAGACTATCCGCCTACGAGCAGTACTTC
CDR3aa: CASRRLSAYEQYF

j_gene: TRBJ1-5
v_gene: TRBV11-2
abundance: .
d_gene: TRBD1
len: 16
CDR3nt: TGTGCCAGCAGCTTTACCGGGACAGGGGGCAATCAGCCCCAGCATTTT
CDR3aa: CASSFTGTGGNQPQHF

j_gene: TRBJ1-1
v_gene: TRBV29-1
abundance: .
d_gene: TRBD1
len: 13
CDR3nt: TGCAGCGTCCAAGGGGGCTTAAGCACTGAAGCTTTCTTT
CDR3aa: CSVQGGLSTEAFF

j_gene: TRBJ1-5
v_gene: TRBV24-1
abundance: .
d_gene: .
len: 14
CDR3nt: TGTGCCACCAGTGATCGAAGGAGCAATCAGCCCCAGCATTTT
CDR3aa: CATSDRRSNQPQHF

j_gene: TRBJ1-5
v_gene: TRBV7-9
abundance: .
d_gene: TRBD1
len: 13
CDR3nt: TGTGCCAGCAGCATGGGGACAGACCAGCCCCAGCATTTT
CDR3aa: CASSMGTDQPQHF

j_gene: TRBJ1-2
v_gene: TRBV2
abundance: .
d_gene: .
len: 15
CDR3nt: TGTGCCAGCAGTGATGGGGGGGACGAGTTCGATGGCTACACCTTC
CDR3aa: CASSDGGDEFDGYTF

j_gene: TRBJ2-1
v_gene: TRBV27
abundance: many
d_gene: .
len: 14
CDR3nt: TGTGCCAGCATGATGGGGGCCTCCCGGGGTGAGCAGTTCTTC
CDR3aa: CASMMGASRGEQFF

j_gene: TRBJ1-3
v_gene: TRBV5-4
abundance: .
d_gene: .
len: 16
CDR3nt: TGTGCCAGCAGCTTAGGGGGTAGGAGATCTGGAAACACCATATATTTT
CDR3aa: CASSLGGRRSGNTIYF

j_gene: TRBJ2-2
v_gene: TRBV6-5
abundance: .
d_gene: .
len: 15
CDR3nt: TGTGCCAGCAGTTACGTAGGCAGGGGTACCGGGGAGCTGTTTTTT
CDR3aa: CASSYVGRGTGELFF

j_gene: TRBJ2-5
v_gene: TRBV18
abundance: .
d_gene: .
len: 16
CDR3nt: TGTGCCAGCTCCCAGGCCAACGGACGCGGGGCAGAGACCCAGTACTTC
CDR3aa: CASSQANGRGAETQYF

j_gene: TRBJ2-1
v_gene: TRBV2
abundance: .
d_gene: TRBD1
len: 14
CDR3nt: TGTGCCAGCGGACAGGGCAGCTCCTACAATGAGCAGTTCTTC
CDR3aa: CASGQGSSYNEQFF

j_gene: TRBJ1-5
v_gene: TRBV28
abundance: .
d_gene: .
len: 15
CDR3nt: TGTGCCAGCAGTTCACTCAGGGGAGGCAATCAGCCCCAGCATTTT
CDR3aa: CASSSLRGGNQPQHF

j_gene: TRBJ2-3
v_gene: TRBV6-1
abundance: many
d_gene: .
len: 16
CDR3nt: TGTGCCAGCAGTGTTGCCTCCGGGGGAGGCACAGATACGCAGTATTTT
CDR3aa: CASSVASGGGTDTQYF

j_gene: TRBJ2-2
v_gene: TRBV6-2/TRBV6-3
abundance: .
d_gene: TRBD2
len: 16
CDR3nt: TGTGCCAGCAGTGATCCTACTAGCGGGGGTACCGGGGAGCTGTTTTTT
CDR3aa: CASSDPTSGGTGELFF

j_gene: TRBJ2-1
v_gene: TRBV7-9
abundance: .
d_gene: TRBD1
len: 15
CDR3nt: TGTGCCAGCAGCTTAGGCCGGACAGGGGTCAATGAGCAGTTCTTC
CDR3aa: CASSLGRTGVNEQFF

j_gene: TRBJ2-1
v_gene: TRBV29-1
abundance: once
d_gene: .
len: 12
CDR3nt: TGCAGCACCGCCCCAGGGAACAATGAGCAGTTCTTC
CDR3aa: CSTAPGNNEQFF

j_gene: TRBJ2-2
v_gene: TRBV11-1
abundance: .
d_gene: .
len: 13
CDR3nt: TGTGCCAGCAGCTACGTTAACACCGGGGAGCTGTTTTTT
CDR3aa: CASSYVNTGELFF

j_gene: TRBJ2-7
v_gene: TRBV10-3
abundance: .
d_gene: TRBD1
len: 12
CDR3nt: TGTGCCATCAGTGAGGGACAGGGAGTTTCGGCTTTC
CDR3aa: CAISEGQGVSAF

j_gene: TRBJ2-7
v_gene: TRBV19
abundance: .
d_gene: .
len: 12
CDR3nt: TGTGCCAGTAGTATCGGGGCCAGGGAGCAGTACTTC
CDR3aa: CASSIGAREQYF

j_gene: TRBJ2-5
v_gene: TRBV7-3
abundance: .
d_gene: .
len: 14
CDR3nt: TGTGCCAGCAGCTTAAACGGGGCCGGGGAGACCCAGTACTTC
CDR3aa: CASSLNGAGETQYF

j_gene: TRBJ1-3
v_gene: TRBV6-6
abundance: .
d_gene: .
len: 15
CDR3nt: TGTGCCAGCGGAAGACGGACAGTCGGCGGAAACACCATATATTTT
CDR3aa: CASGRRTVGGNTIYF

j_gene: TRBJ2-7
v_gene: TRBV11-2
abundance: .
d_gene: TRBD1
len: 15
CDR3nt: TGTGCCAGCAGGCGACCCGGGACAGGGTTCTACGAGCAGTACTTC
CDR3aa: CASRRPGTGFYEQYF

j_gene: TRBJ1-5
v_gene: TRBV2
abundance: .
d_gene: .
len: 14
CDR3nt: TGTGCCAGCAGTGAACTCCATAGCAATCAGCCCCAGCATTTT
CDR3aa: CASSELHSNQPQHF

j_gene: TRBJ1-2
v_gene: TRBV2
abundance: .
d_gene: .
len: 13
CDR3nt: TGTGCCAGTAAGCGGGGGAAAGACTATGGCTACACCTTC
CDR3aa: CASKRGKDYGYTF